These T cell receptor beta chains were read from a single sample in a study of shared clonotypes between healthy human individuals. TCRdb's copy holds only in-frame clones and misses some; the assay was immunoSEQ multiplex PCR. The sample includes around 550,000 clones, approximately 96% of them seen just once. Sample: naive CD8+ T cells sorted from blood. These receptors came from a woman aged 30 to 39 in good health. Both conserved end residues are part of each CDR3. Fields, in order: J gene, clone size, V gene, CDR3 length, CDR3 protein. A row's size may be missing; if present it is once, few, many or a size class.

>TRBJ1-1|NA|TRBV6-5|12
CASSSGTVEAFF
>TRBJ2-7|NA|TRBV4-2|16
CASSSDSAGETYEQYF
>TRBJ1-1|NA|TRBV6-4|12
CASSVEDREAFF
>TRBJ1-1|NA|TRBV7-6|13
CASSDDMNTEAFF
>TRBJ2-7|NA|TRBV6-1|13
CASSEALALEQYF
>TRBJ2-7|NA|TRBV28|18
CASSLSLSGTGLSYEQYF
>TRBJ2-7|NA|TRBV6-6|15
CASSYSSGFDYEQYF
>TRBJ2-7|NA|TRBV6-1|16
CASSEWLAGLSYEQYF
>TRBJ1-1|NA|TRBV7-6|17
CASSSTDGWGEHTEAFF
>TRBJ1-4|NA|TRBV19|14
CASSKGGANEKLFF
>TRBJ1-2|once|TRBV19|16
CASSVTGTSTNYGYTF
>TRBJ2-7|NA|TRBV11-2|13
CASSLERDRSEYF
>TRBJ2-7|once|TRBV28|15
CASRLQGGLLYEQYF
>TRBJ2-7|NA|TRBV19|15
CASSRGALSSYEQYF
>TRBJ2-2|once|TRBV6-1|14
CASSDRTLTGELFF
>TRBJ2-1|NA|TRBV4-1|17
CASSQRVALIVYNEQFF
>TRBJ1-2|NA|TRBV25-1|13
CASSDRGIYGYTF
>TRBJ2-5|NA|TRBV10-3|11
CAITREETQYF
>TRBJ1-5|NA|TRBV6-1|14
CASGAPGSYQPQHF
>TRBJ1-6|once|TRBV14|16
CASSQGTYSYNSPLHF
>TRBJ2-1|NA|TRBV15|15
CATSRRGGGENEQFF
>TRBJ1-1|NA|TRBV6-1|14
CALGGGTGLPEAFF
>TRBJ2-7|NA|TRBV7-9|13
CASSFAGSHEQYF
>TRBJ1-2|few|TRBV2|14
CASSAGQEVRSYTF
>TRBJ1-2|NA|TRBV5-1|15
CASSSGPPDRGGYTF
>TRBJ2-5|NA|TRBV13|16
CASSLGRREYQETQYF
>TRBJ2-7|NA|TRBV5-1|13
CASRPASSYEQYF
>TRBJ2-7|NA|TRBV11-2|16
CASSSSSRGFSYEQYF
>TRBJ2-7|once|TRBV6-5|14
CASSTFVGGYEQYF
>TRBJ2-1|NA|TRBV9|16
CASSPQTSGPYNEQFF
>TRBJ2-7|NA|TRBV11-2|13
CASSLDPSYEQYF
>TRBJ2-5|NA|TRBV28|16
CASSLYPGTEGETQYF
>TRBJ1-4|NA|TRBV4-1|15
CASSQDPGRAEKLFF
>TRBJ1-2|NA|TRBV19|14
CASSIIAGMGGYTF